The next 19 T cell receptor beta chains were all read from a single sample in a study of blood T cells in healthy people across ages. Combining a sample-barcoded 5' primer with a J-beta primer mix, a second PCR ran for roughly 7 to 12 cycles. TCRdb re-analysed the 5' RACE reads in MiXCR, keeping a single row per CDR3 protein. Seen here are over a million distinct CDR3 sequences, about 25% observed once, and the top ten hold 0.65% to 0.95%. This sample also belongs to another study, concerning T cells of mothers and their children.

Sequencing used blood. These receptors all stem from a girl aged 2-10 years in good health.

There are a few counts of this clonotype. One end of the junction fails to match germline, which may point to a read error. The chain has TRBV7-2 and TRBJ2-7, with a possible D match to TRBD2 (5 bases). CDR3 length equals 13 residues. Germline assignment: CDR1 SGHTA and CDR2 FQGNSA. CDR3 coding DNA: TGTGCCGGCAGCTTAGTGGACTTATACGAGCAGTACTTC. This encodes CAGSLVDLYEQYF.

The chain carries TRBV7-2 and TRBJ2-3; the D is unclear. There are 14 residues in the CDR3. CDR1 and CDR2 (germline): SGHTA, FQGNSA. The ends were cut back, 4 bases at V and 2 bases at J, with 10 bases in the middle. DNA of the CDR3: TGTGCCAGCAGCTCACTAAATTTCACAGATACGCAGTATTTT. It codes for CASSSLNFTDTQYF.

J is TRBJ1-1 and V is TRBV20-1, with D uncertain. Trimming removed 1 base from V and 7 bases from J, with 10 bases in between. This CDR3 contains 12 residues. Germline CDR1 reads DFQATT; CDR2 reads SNEGSKA (reference sequence). The CDR3 here is CSARVQSNEAFF. The CDR3 nucleotides are TGCAGTGCTAGAGTTCAGAGTAATGAAGCTTTCTTT.

This clonotype was seen only a few times. The chain links TRBV20-1 to TRBJ2-5, with D hard to call. The assigned J gene may be wrong: the sequence end matches TRBJ2-7 better. This CDR3 contains 13 residues. CDR1 and CDR2 (germline): DFQATT, SNEGSKA (reference sequence). This chain's CDR3 is CSAKGPTKAEQYF. DNA for the CDR3: TGCAGTGCGAAAGGACCTACGAAGGCCGAGCAGTACTTC.

V is TRBV6-1 and J is TRBJ2-4; D remains unclear. Germline CDR1 and CDR2: MNHNS and SASEGT. This CDR3 spans 15 amino acids. V lost 7 bases and J lost 4, with 17 bases in between. CDR3 sequence reads: CASNEKTVSKNIQYF. In DNA form, the CDR3 reads TGTGCCAGCAACGAGAAGACGGTTTCTAAAAACATTCAGTACTTC.

This clonotype was seen a handful of times. The chain has TRBV28 and TRBJ2-7, with unresolved D. The CDR3 extends over 12 amino acids. V was shortened by 3 bases and J by 8 bases, with 11 bases between the two germline ends. CDR1 MDHEN and CDR2 SYDVKM come from the germline V gene. The CDR3 is CASSFSLVQQYF. DNA for the CDR3: TGTGCCAGCAGTTTTAGCCTAGTTCAGCAGTACTTC.

This rearrangement joins TRBV7-2 to TRBJ2-7; tentatively, D is TRBD1 (5 bases). From germline, CDR1 is SGHTA and CDR2 FQGNSA. The CDR3 covers 16 residues. The V and J ends lost 1 base and 1 base respectively, with 14 bases between them. The CDR3 loop reads CASSLVVDKRSYEQYF. In nucleotides, the CDR3 is TGTGCCAGCAGCTTAGTGGTGGACAAAAGATCCTACGAGCAGTACTTC.

This clonotype was counted many times. The rearrangement links TRBV5-1 to TRBJ2-3; D unclear. CDR1 and CDR2 (germline): SGHRS, YFSETQ. V was pared by 1 base and J by 2 bases, with 5 bases between. The CDR3 is 13 residues long. The CDR3 spells CASSLSPTDTQYF. The CDR3, as DNA: TGCGCCAGCAGCTTGTCCCCCACAGATACGCAGTATTTT.

V gene TRBV4-3 combines with J gene TRBJ1-1; D is undetermined. Trimming pared 1 base from V and 0 bases from J, leaving 9 bases between. The CDR3 runs to 15 residues. Per germline, CDR1 LGHNA and CDR2 YSLEER. The CDR3 sequence: CASSQGWKMNTEAFF. As DNA, the CDR3 is TGCGCCAGCAGCCAAGGGTGGAAGATGAACACTGAAGCTTTCTTT.

There are a few counts of this clonotype. The rearrangement joins TRBV28 to TRBJ2-5; maybe TRBD2 (5 bases). Trimming pared 6 bases from V and 5 bases from J, leaving 25 bases between. Germline V gene data show CDR1 as MDHEN and CDR2 as SYDVKM. This CDR3 region has 17 residues. CDR3 nucleotide sequence: TGTGCCAGCAGCCCTCCCGCGGAGGTGACTTGGAGGGAGACCCAGTACTTC. This translates into CASSPPAEVTWRETQYF. The variable domain in full, completed from reference TRBV28 and TRBJ2-5, reads DVKVTQSSRYLVKRTGEKVFLECVQDMDHENMFWYRQDPGLGLRLIYFSYDVKMKEKGDIPEGYSVSREKKERFSLILESASTNQTSMYLCASSPPAEVTWRETQYFGPGTRLLVL.

In its sample, this clonotype was seen a few times. The chain has TRBV20-1 and TRBJ2-7; no clear D. Germline CDR1 reads DFQATT; CDR2 reads SNEGSKA (reference sequence). V was shortened by 5 bases and J by 0 bases, with 14 bases between the two germline ends. This CDR3 is built from 14 residues. The CDR3: CSAFRLDHSYEQYF. In DNA, the CDR3 is TGCAGTGCTTTCCGGCTGGACCACTCCTACGAGCAGTACTTC.

This rearrangement joins TRBV27 to TRBJ2-1, with TRBD2 identical over 9 bases. Germline assignment: CDR1 MNHEY and CDR2 SMNVEV (reference sequence). This CDR3 is 14 amino acids long. V gave up 7 bases and J gave up 6 bases; unmatched junction bases: 7. The CDR3 sequence is CASTGGGGANEQFF. For the CDR3, the DNA is TGTGCCAGCACCGGGGGCGGGGGGGCCAATGAGCAGTTCTTC.

This clonotype has only a few counts. The chain carries TRBV27 and TRBJ2-5; 10 bases agree with TRBD1. Trimming cost V 6 bases and J 4 bases; bases outside gene matches: 8. The CDR3 extends over 15 amino acids. CDR1 is MNHEY, CDR2 SMNVEV, per germline (reference sequence). The CDR3: CASSPRQGAIETQYF. DNA for the CDR3: TGTGCCAGCAGCCCACGACAGGGGGCTATAGAGACCCAGTACTTC.

The chain has TRBV6-1 and TRBJ1-5; possibly TRBD1 for D (6 bases). From germline, CDR1 is MNHNS and CDR2 SASEGT. CDR3 length equals 16 residues. Deletions cut 8 bases from V and 0 bases from J, with 17 bases between. In nucleotides, the CDR3 is TGTGCCAGCGTGCAGGGGAGGGGTATTAGCAATCAGCCCCAGCATTTT. It codes for CASVQGRGISNQPQHF.

CDR3 amino acids: CASSPGAPSRQPQHF. Here the CDR3 DNA reads TGTGCCAGCAGCCCCGGGGCACCCTCGAGGCAGCCCCAGCATTTT. This rearrangement joins TRBV12-3 or TRBV12-4 to TRBJ1-5, with D perhaps TRBD1 (5 bases). V lost 6 bases and J lost 7, with 19 bases in between. The CDR3 is 15 residues long.

Concerning this clonotype: One end of the junction varies from germline; a read error may be responsible. In DNA, the CDR3 is TGCGCCAGCAGCCACCCAGTCACTAATGAAAAGCTGTTTTTT. Residues: CASSHPVTNEKLFF. The J gene is TRBJ1-4, the V gene TRBV4-1, with D uncertain. This CDR3 is 14 amino acids long. From germline, CDR1 is MGHRA and CDR2 YSYEKL.

V gene TRBV20-1 combines with J gene TRBJ1-5; a weak D match, TRBD1 (5 bases). Germline CDR1 DFQATT, CDR2 SNEGSKA (reference sequence). V lost 6 bases to trimming and J lost 4 bases, with 22 bases between them. The CDR3 sequence is 16 residues long. The CDR3 DNA sequence: TGCAGTGCCCCACACTACGGAGGGGTGGGGAATCAGCCCCAGCATTTT. Its protein product is CSAPHYGGVGNQPQHF.

This clonotype was seen ten or more times. The chain carries TRBV27 and TRBJ1-2; 10 nucleotides line up with TRBD1. The V gene end was trimmed by 5 bases and the J gene end by 6 bases; junction bases not matched to a gene: 3. This CDR3 is 13 amino acids long. Germline V gene data show CDR1 as MNHEY and CDR2 as SMNVEV (reference sequence). The CDR3 loop reads CASSPGTGDGYTF. The CDR3 coding sequence is TGTGCCAGCAGTCCCGGGACAGGGGATGGCTACACCTTC.

This clonotype has a single count. A much more abundant neighbour one base away suggests this may be a read error. V and J are TRBV7-9 and TRBJ2-1, with D possibly being TRBD1 or TRBD2 (5 bases each). The DNA end is more similar to TRBJ2-7, so the J call may be wrong. The CDR3 covers 13 residues. The V gene's germline CDR1 is SEHNR and CDR2 FQNEAQ (reference sequence). The CDR3 nucleotides read TGTGCCAGCAGTTTTAGGGACGACTACGAGCAGTACTTC. This codes for CASSFRDDYEQYF.